This TCR beta chain appears in the sequencing data of a study of T-cell memory formation after mild COVID-19. The overall study: Largely, TCR clusters stayed within a single donor.

This clonotype was counted only a few times. Antigen specificity is unknown. This CDR3 is 14 amino acids long. V was cut by 4 bases and J by 6 bases, with 14 bases left in between. Germline CDR1 and CDR2: SGHRS and YFSETQ. Employing constant-segment primers, 5'RACE generated TCR alpha and TCR beta cDNA libraries bearing sample barcodes and UMIs. TCRdb passed the 5' RACE reads through MiXCR, listing each CDR3 protein once. This table holds some 300,000 distinct CDR3 sequences, 20% to 25% found once. Study-wide results and limits: Some responding clones appeared in pre-infection memory, suggesting cross-reactive memory joined.

This rearrangement joins TRBV5-1 to TRBJ1-5, with a possible D match to TRBD1 (6 bases). The sample was PBMCs or a T cell subset sorted from them (not recorded which). This receptor was taken from a man between 18 and 29 years old who had mild COVID-19 (a few samples of this study predate the infection). Cell type and time point are not known. This CDR3 reads CASSPEGDSQPQHF. For the CDR3, the DNA is TGCGCCAGCAGCCCCGAGGGGGATAGTCAGCCCCAGCATTTT.